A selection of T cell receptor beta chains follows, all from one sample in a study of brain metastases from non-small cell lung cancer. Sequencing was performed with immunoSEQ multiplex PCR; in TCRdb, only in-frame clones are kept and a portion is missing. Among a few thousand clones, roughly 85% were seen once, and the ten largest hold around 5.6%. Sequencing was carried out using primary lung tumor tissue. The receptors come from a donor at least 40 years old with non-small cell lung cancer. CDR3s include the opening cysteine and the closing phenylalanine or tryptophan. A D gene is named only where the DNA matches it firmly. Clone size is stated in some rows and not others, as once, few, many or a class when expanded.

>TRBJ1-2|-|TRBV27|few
CASSSQGGYGYTF
TGTGCCAGCAGTAGCCAGGGTGGCTATGGCTACACCTTC
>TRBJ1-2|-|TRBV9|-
CASSPEGWATYGYTF
TGTGCCAGCAGCCCCGAGGGTTGGGCGACCTATGGCTACACCTTC
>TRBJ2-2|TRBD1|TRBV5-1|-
CASSLGDRATGELFF
TGCGCCAGCAGCTTGGGGGACAGGGCGACCGGGGAGCTGTTTTTT
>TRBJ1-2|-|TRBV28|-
CASTKSRGNYGYTF
TGTGCCAGCACCAAAAGCCGGGGGAACTATGGCTACACCTTC
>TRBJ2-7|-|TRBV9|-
CASSVGGSEFYEQYF
TGTGCCAGCAGCGTAGGGGGTAGCGAGTTCTACGAGCAGTACTTC
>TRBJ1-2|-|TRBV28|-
CASSGPEYGYTF
TGTGCCAGCAGTGGGCCAGAGTATGGCTACACTTTC
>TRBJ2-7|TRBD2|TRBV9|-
CASSVGLAGAEQYF
TGTGCCAGCAGCGTAGGACTAGCGGGGGCCGAGCAGTACTTC
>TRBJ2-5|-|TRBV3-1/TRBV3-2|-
CASSQVRETQYF
TGTGCCAGCAGCCAAGTTCGGGAGACCCAGTACTTC
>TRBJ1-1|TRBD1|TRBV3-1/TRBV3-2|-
CASSQPGQGAVGTEAFF
TGTGCCAGCAGCCAGCCGGGACAGGGGGCGGTTGGCACTGAAGCTTTCTTT
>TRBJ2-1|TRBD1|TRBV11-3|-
CASSSTGAPYNEQFF
TGTGCCAGCAGCTCTACAGGGGCCCCCTACAATGAGCAGTTCTTC
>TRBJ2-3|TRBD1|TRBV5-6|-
CASSSRGRGQGDTQYF
TGTGCCAGCAGCTCCCGGGGTAGGGGGCAAGGAGATACGCAGTATTTT
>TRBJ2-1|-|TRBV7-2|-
CASSSPLLGDEQFF
TGTGCCAGCAGCTCCCCACTACTAGGCGATGAGCAGTTCTTC
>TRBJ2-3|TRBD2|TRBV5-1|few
CASSLGTSGRHTDTQYF
TGCGCCAGCAGCTTGGGGACTAGCGGGAGGCATACAGATACGCAGTATTTT
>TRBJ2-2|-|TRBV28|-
CASRGTPPGELFF
TGTGCCAGCAGGGGGACCCCTCCCGGGGAGCTGTTTTTT
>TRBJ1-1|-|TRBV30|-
CAWSAGHTNTEAFF
TGTGCCTGGAGTGCGGGACACACAAACACTGAAGCTTTCTTT
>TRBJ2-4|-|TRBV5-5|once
CASSLVPGNKNIQYF
TGTGCCAGCAGCTTGGTTCCAGGGAACAAAAACATTCAGTACTTC
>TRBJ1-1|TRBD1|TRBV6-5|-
CASSYSGQGNTEAFF
TGTGCCAGCAGTTACTCGGGACAGGGAAACACTGAAGCTTTCTTT
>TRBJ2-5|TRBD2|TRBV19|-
CASSPAGEEWETQYF
TGTGCCAGTAGCCCCGCGGGGGAAGAGTGGGAGACCCAGTACTTC
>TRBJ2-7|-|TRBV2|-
CASSDREDSSYEQYF
TGTGCCAGCAGTGATAGGGAGGATAGCTCCTACGAGCAGTACTTC
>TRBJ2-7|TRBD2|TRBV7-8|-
CASSLGTSGSIAYEQYF
TGTGCCAGCAGCTTAGGGACTAGCGGGAGCATCGCCTACGAGCAGTACTTC
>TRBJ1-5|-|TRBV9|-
CASGTMDSNQPQHF
TGTGCCAGCGGAACGATGGATAGCAATCAGCCCCAGCATTTT
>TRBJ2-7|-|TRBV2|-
CASSEKTASYEQYF
TGTGCCAGCAGTGAAAAGACCGCTTCCTACGAGCAGTACTTC
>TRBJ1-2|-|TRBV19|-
CASSLRQANYGYTF
TGTGCCAGTAGCCTAAGGCAGGCCAACTATGGCTACACCTTC